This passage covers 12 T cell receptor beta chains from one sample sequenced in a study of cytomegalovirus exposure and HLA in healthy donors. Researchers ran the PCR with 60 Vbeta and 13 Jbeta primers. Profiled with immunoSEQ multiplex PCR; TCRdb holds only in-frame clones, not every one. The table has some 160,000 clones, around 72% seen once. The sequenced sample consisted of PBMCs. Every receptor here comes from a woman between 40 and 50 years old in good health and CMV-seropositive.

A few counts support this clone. In nucleotides, the CDR3 is TGTGCCAGTAGCCCTTCAAACCGCGGCGGGGAACTGTTTTTT. It encodes CASSPSNRGGELFF. The chain has TRBV19 and TRBJ1-4, with D uncertain. V shed 6 bases and J shed 12 bases, with 20 bases lying between them. Germline loops: CDR1 LNHDA, CDR2 SQIVND (reference sequence). The CDR3 loop spans 14 amino acids. Combining the CDR3 with reference TRBV19 and TRBJ1-4 gives the whole variable domain DGGITQSPKYLFRKEGQNVTLSCEQNLNHDAMYWYRQDPGQGLRLIYYSQIVNDFQKGDIAEGYSVSREKKESFPLTVTSAQKNPTAFYLCASSPSNRGGELFFGSGTQLSVL.

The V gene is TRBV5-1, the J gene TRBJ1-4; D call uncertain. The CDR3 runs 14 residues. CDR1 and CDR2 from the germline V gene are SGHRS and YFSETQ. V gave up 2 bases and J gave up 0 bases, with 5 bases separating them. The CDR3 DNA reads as TGCGCCAGCAGCTTCCTTACAACTAATGAAAAACTGTTTTTT. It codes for CASSFLTTNEKLFF.

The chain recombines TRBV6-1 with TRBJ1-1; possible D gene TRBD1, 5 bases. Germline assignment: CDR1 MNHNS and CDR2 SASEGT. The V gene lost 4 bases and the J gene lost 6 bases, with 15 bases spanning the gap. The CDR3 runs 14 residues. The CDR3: CASSGGVREAEAFF. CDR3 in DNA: TGTGCCAGCAGTGGGGGGGTTAGGGAGGCTGAAGCTTTCTTT.

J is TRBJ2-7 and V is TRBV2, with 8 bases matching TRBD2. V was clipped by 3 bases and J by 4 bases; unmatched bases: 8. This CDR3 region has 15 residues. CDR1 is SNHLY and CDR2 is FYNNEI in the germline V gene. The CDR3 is CASSDGGGFTYEQYF. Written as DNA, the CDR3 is TGTGCCAGCAGTGACGGCGGGGGGTTCACTTACGAGCAGTACTTC.

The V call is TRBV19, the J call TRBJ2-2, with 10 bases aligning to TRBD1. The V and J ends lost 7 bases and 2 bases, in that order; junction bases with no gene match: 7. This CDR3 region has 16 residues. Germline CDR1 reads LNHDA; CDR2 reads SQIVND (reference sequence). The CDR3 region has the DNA TGTGCCAGTAACTTTCGGACAGGGGGTAACACCGGGGAGCTGTTTTTT. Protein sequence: CASNFRTGGNTGELFF.

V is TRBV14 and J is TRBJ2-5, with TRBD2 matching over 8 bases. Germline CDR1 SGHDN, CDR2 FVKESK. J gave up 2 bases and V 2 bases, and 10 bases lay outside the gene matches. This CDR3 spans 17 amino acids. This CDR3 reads CASSQLSGGLGQETQYF. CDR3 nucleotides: TGTGCCAGCAGCCAACTGTCGGGGGGGCTTGGTCAAGAGACCCAGTACTTC.

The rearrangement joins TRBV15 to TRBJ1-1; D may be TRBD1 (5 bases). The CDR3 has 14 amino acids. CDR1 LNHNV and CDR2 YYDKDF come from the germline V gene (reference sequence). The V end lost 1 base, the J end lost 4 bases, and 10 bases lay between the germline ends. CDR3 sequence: CATSRGGGGTEAFF. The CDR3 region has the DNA TGTGCCACCAGCAGAGGGGGCGGCGGCACTGAAGCTTTCTTT.

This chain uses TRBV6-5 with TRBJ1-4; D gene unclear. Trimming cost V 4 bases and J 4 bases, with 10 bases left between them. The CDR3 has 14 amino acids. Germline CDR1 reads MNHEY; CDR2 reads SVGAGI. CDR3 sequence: CASSFERNNEKLFF. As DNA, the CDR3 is TGTGCCAGCAGTTTTGAGAGGAATAATGAAAAACTGTTTTTT.

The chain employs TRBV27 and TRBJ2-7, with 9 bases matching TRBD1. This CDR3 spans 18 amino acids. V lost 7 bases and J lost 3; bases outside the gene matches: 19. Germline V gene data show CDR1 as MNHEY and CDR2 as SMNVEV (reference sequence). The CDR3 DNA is TGTGCCAGCATTTTTCTCCCGGGACAGGGAGTCGGCCGCTACGAGCAGTACTTC. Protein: CASIFLPGQGVGRYEQYF.

CDR3 in amino acids: CASSKTSGGYEQYF. The CDR3 DNA sequence: TGTGCCAGCAGCAAAACTAGCGGGGGTTACGAGCAGTACTTC. The chain carries TRBV7-6 and TRBJ2-7; 11 bases agree with TRBD2. The CDR3 is 14 residues long. Germline V gene data show CDR1 as SGHVS and CDR2 as FNYEAQ. Germline trimming cut 5 bases from V and 4 bases from J; bases unmatched to any gene: 4.

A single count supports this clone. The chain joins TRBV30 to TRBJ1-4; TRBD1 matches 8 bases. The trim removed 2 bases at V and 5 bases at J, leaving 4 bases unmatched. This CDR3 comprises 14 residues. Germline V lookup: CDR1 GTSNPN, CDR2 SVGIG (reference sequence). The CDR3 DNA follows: TGTGCCTGGAGTTGGAGGACAGGGAATGAAAAACTGTTTTTT. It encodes CAWSWRTGNEKLFF. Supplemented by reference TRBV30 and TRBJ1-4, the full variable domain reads SQTIHQWPATLVQPVGSPLSLECTVEGTSNPNLYWYRQAAGRGLQLLFYSVGIGQISSEVPQNLSASRPQDRQFILSSKKLLLSDSGFYLCAWSWRTGNEKLFFGSGTQLSVL.

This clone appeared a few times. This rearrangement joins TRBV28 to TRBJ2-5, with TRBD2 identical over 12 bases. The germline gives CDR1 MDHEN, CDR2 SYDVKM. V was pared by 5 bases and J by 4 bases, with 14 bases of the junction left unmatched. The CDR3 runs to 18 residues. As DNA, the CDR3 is TGTGCCAGCAGTCTAATCTCCGCTAGCGGGGGGGCTGGAGAGACCCAGTACTTC. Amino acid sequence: CASSLISASGGAGETQYF.